These 14 T cell receptor beta chains were all obtained from the same sample, sequenced in a study of T cells of healthy individuals listed by TCRdb under 2018. Library creation used 5' RACE. Sequencing used an Illumina MiSeq. Using fastp at Q25 and MiXCR, TCRdb reprocessed the public reads and kept productive beta chains. CDR3 protein duplicates are merged, each entry listing the most common genes and DNA. This sample has about 53,000 distinct CDR3 sequences in its table, and approximately 14% of those were observed once. The ten largest clonotypes hold about 16% of the sample. The receptors were gathered from a human donor in good health.

This clonotype was recorded many times. The chain combines TRBV20-1 with TRBJ2-7, with D hard to call. From germline, CDR1 is DFQATT and CDR2 SNEGSKA (reference sequence). There are 13 residues in the CDR3. V gave up 2 bases and J gave up 2 bases, with 10 bases separating them. The CDR3, as DNA: TGCAGTGCTAGAAAAGTAGCTACCTACGAGCAGTACTTC. Amino acids: CSARKVATYEQYF.

This clonotype showed up just a few times. V and J are TRBV7-9 and TRBJ2-7; 9 bases are shared with TRBD1. V gave up 0 bases and J gave up 4 bases; unmatched junction bases: 4. The CDR3 spans 15 residues. Germline CDR1 and CDR2: SEHNR and FQNEAQ (reference sequence). CDR3 protein: CASSLAYRGRYEQYF. CDR3 nucleotide sequence: TGTGCCAGCAGCTTAGCTTACAGGGGGCGATACGAGCAGTACTTC.

In its sample, this clonotype was seen many times. This chain joins TRBV19 and TRBJ1-5; D is unclear. The germline gives CDR1 LNHDA, CDR2 SQIVND (reference sequence). The CDR3 length is 16 residues. V gave up 5 bases and J gave up 4 bases, with 18 bases separating them. DNA for the CDR3: TGTGCCAGTAGTTCTTTGGACTCTTCCTCAAATCAGCCCCAGCATTTT. Amino acid sequence: CASSSLDSSSNQPQHF.

This clonotype was observed many times. This chain joins TRBV28 and TRBJ1-5; D is unclear. V lost 7 bases and J 7 bases, leaving 17 bases between the germline ends. Germline V gives CDR1 MDHEN, CDR2 SYDVKM. This CDR3 is 14 amino acids long. CDR3 residues: CASIGSPLPQPQHF. The CDR3 coding sequence is TGTGCCAGCATCGGCAGTCCCCTTCCCCAGCCCCAGCATTTT.

This clonotype has at least ten counts. This chain links TRBV18 with TRBJ1-2; 9 positions agree with TRBD1. Losses at the gene ends were 4 bases for V and 3 bases for J; bases not matched to a gene: 3. Per germline, CDR1 KGHSH and CDR2 LQKENI. This CDR3 spans 14 amino acids. CDR3: CASSRDREDYGYTF. CDR3 in DNA: TGTGCCAGCTCACGGGACAGGGAGGACTATGGCTACACCTTC. The whole variable domain, filled in from reference TRBV18 and TRBJ1-2, reads NAGVMQNPRHLVRRRGQEARLRCSPMKGHSHVYWYRQLPEEGLKFMVYLQKENIIDESGMPKERFSAEFPKEGPSILRIQQVVRGDSAAYFCASSRDREDYGYTFGSGTRLTVV.

This clonotype showed up many times. The rearrangement joins TRBV12-5 to TRBJ2-5, with D perhaps TRBD1 or TRBD2 (5 bases each). The CDR3 consists of 19 residues. CDR1 is LGHNT, CDR2 FRNRAP, per germline. V gave up 0 bases and J gave up 4 bases, with 24 bases separating them. The CDR3 nucleotides are TGTGCTAGTGGTTTGGTACGAGATGGGGCCTTGCGAGGGCGAGAGACCCAGTACTTC. Translating it yields CASGLVRDGALRGRETQYF.

Many counts were recorded for this clonotype. This chain links TRBV27 with TRBJ2-5; TRBD2 agrees at 9 bases. CDR1 and CDR2 from the germline V gene are MNHEY and SMNVEV (reference sequence). The ends lost 4 bases at V and 5 bases at J; junction bases unmatched: 17. The CDR3 runs 18 residues. The CDR3, as DNA: TGTGCCAGCAGTTCCTTTTTTAGCGGGAGAAAAGATGAGGAGACCCAGTACTTC. Residues: CASSSFFSGRKDEETQYF.

The chain uses TRBV20-1 and TRBJ2-5; D gene unclear. The CDR3 runs 13 residues. CDR1 DFQATT and CDR2 SNEGSKA come from the germline V gene (reference sequence). V was trimmed by 1 base and J by 2 bases, leaving 8 bases between them. This CDR3 reads CSARGGIQETQYF. The CDR3 coding sequence is TGCAGTGCTAGAGGTGGTATACAAGAGACCCAGTACTTC.

This clonotype was seen only a few times. The chain uses TRBV7-9 and TRBJ1-1, with TRBD1 matching 8 bases. V lost 5 bases to trimming and J lost 4 bases; unmatched junction nucleotides: 6. CDR3 length equals 14 residues. The germline CDR1 and CDR2 sequences are SEHNR and FQNEAQ (reference sequence). CDR3 protein: CASSLTGEGTEAFF. In DNA form, the CDR3 reads TGTGCCAGCAGCCTGACAGGGGAGGGCACTGAAGCTTTCTTT.

This clonotype was seen ten or more times. The chain combines TRBV15 with TRBJ2-7; D remains unclear. The length of the CDR3 is 14 residues. Per germline, CDR1 LNHNV and CDR2 YYDKDF (reference sequence). V was pared by 0 bases and J by 1 base, with 7 bases between. CDR3 sequence: CATSREARSYEQYF. The CDR3 DNA is TGTGCCACCAGCAGAGAAGCTAGATCCTACGAGCAGTACTTC.

The sample holds many counts of this clonotype. This chain links TRBV29-1 with TRBJ1-1, with D maybe TRBD1 (6 bases). Trimming took off 5 bases at V and 7 bases at J, with 14 bases between the two ends. The CDR3 sequence is 12 residues long. CDR1 and CDR2 from the germline V gene are SQVTM and ANQGSEA. The CDR3 sequence is CSVTRGRNEAFF. CDR3 DNA: TGCAGCGTTACCAGGGGCCGGAATGAAGCTTTCTTT.

The chain links TRBV3-1 to TRBJ2-7; D call uncertain. The V gene lost 1 base and the J gene lost 5 bases, with 12 bases spanning the gap. This CDR3 comprises 14 residues. CDR1 and CDR2 (germline): LGHDT, YNNKEL (reference sequence). The CDR3 protein is CASSQGAGVNEQYF. The CDR3 nucleotides are TGTGCCAGCAGCCAAGGTGCAGGAGTAAACGAGCAGTACTTC.

This clonotype was picked up many times. This chain connects TRBV3-1 to TRBJ2-5; 9 nucleotides match TRBD1. Unmatched junction bases numbered 6, after V lost 3 bases and J lost 4 bases. The CDR3 runs to 15 residues. The germline CDR1 and CDR2 sequences are LGHDT and YNNKEL (reference sequence). As DNA, the CDR3 is TGTGCCAGCAGCCAGGGGACAGGGCGGGGAGAGACCCAGTACTTC. It encodes CASSQGTGRGETQYF.

The J gene is TRBJ2-1, the V gene TRBV7-9; D may be TRBD1 (6 bases). The CDR3 length is 9 residues. Germline V lookup: CDR1 SEHNR, CDR2 FQNEAQ (reference sequence). Trimming took off 10 bases at V and 8 bases at J, with 6 bases between the two ends. The CDR3 coding sequence is TGTGCCAAGGGGGATGAGCAGTTCTTC. It encodes CAKGDEQFF.